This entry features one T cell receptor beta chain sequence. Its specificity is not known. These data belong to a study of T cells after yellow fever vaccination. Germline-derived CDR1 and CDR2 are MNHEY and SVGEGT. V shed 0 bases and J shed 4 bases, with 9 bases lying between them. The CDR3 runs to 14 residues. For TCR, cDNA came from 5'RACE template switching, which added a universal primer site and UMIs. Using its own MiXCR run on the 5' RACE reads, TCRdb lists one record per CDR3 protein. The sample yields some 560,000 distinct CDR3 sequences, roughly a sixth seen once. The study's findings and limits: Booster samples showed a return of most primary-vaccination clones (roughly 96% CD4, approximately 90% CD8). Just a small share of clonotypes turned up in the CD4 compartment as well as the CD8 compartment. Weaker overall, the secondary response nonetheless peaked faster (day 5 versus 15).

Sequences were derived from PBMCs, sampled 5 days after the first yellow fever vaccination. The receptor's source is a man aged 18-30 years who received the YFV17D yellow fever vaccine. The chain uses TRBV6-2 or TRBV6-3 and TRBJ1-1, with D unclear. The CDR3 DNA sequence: TGTGCCAGCAGTTACTCGAGAGCTACCACTGAAGCTTTCTTT. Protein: CASSYSRATTEAFF.